The clone carrying this TCR beta chain has ten or more counts. Antigen unknown. The CDR3 loop spans 13 amino acids. The germline V gene has CDR1 SGHRS and CDR2 YFSETQ. The V end was cut by 0 bases, the J end by 8 bases, with 9 bases between. The sample is drawn from a study of T-cell memory formation after mild COVID-19. One entry per CDR3 protein results from TCRdb running MiXCR on the 5' RACE reads. The repertoire holds around 300,000 distinct CDR3 sequences, just under 20% seen once, with about 21% in the top ten. Study observations and caveats: The CD4+ clones that contracted clustered mainly within CM and EM, and the CD8+ clones concentrated in EMRA.

This rearrangement joins TRBV5-1 to TRBJ2-1; perhaps D is TRBD1 or TRBD2 (5 bases each). Sequencing was done on a sample of PBMCs or a T cell subset sorted from them (not recorded which). The sequence derives from a man younger than 35 who had mild COVID-19 (a few samples of this study predate the infection). Cell type and time point are not known. The CDR3 reads CASSLGRGDEQFF. As DNA, the CDR3 is TGCGCCAGCAGCTTGGGCAGAGGGGATGAGCAGTTCTTC.